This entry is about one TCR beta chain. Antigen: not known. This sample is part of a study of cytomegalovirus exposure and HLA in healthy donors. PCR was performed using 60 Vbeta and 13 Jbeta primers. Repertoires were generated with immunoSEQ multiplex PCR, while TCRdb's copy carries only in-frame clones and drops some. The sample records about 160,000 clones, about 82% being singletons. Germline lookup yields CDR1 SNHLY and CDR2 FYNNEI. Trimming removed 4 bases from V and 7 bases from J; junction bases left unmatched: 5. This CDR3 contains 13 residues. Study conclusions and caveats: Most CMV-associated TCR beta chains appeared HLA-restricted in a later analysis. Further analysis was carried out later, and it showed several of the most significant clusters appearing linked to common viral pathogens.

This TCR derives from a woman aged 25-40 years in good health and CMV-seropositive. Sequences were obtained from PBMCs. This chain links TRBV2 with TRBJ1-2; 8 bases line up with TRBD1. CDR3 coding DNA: TGTGCCAGCAGTGGGGACAGGACAGGTGGCTACACCTTC. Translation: CASSGDRTGGYTF.